This paragraph reports one T cell receptor beta chain. These data originate in a study of cytomegalovirus exposure and HLA in healthy donors. Germline CDR1 reads SGDLS; CDR2 reads YYNGEE. V was shortened by 2 bases and J by 0 bases, with 6 bases between the two germline ends. The CDR3 sequence is 14 residues long. The protocol was immunoSEQ multiplex PCR, while the TCRdb copy is restricted to in-frame clones and leaves out a portion. The sample yields roughly 300,000 clones, 75% to 90% seen once. The V call is TRBV9, the J call TRBJ1-5; D uncertain. Sequencing was carried out using PBMCs. The clonotype comes from a woman between 18 and 29 years old in good health and CMV-seronegative. The DNA of the CDR3 is TGTGCCAGCAGCGTTGGCAGTAGCAATCAGCCCCAGCATTTT. It is translated as CASSVGSSNQPQHF. Complete variable domain (other parts from reference TRBV9 and TRBJ1-5): DSGVTQTPKHLITATGQRVTLRCSPRSGDLSVYWYQQSLDQGLQFLIQYYNGEERAKGNILERFSAQQFPDLHSELNLSSLELGDSALYFCASSVGSSNQPQHFGDGTRLSIL.